This T cell receptor (beta chain) was sequenced in a study of lymphopenia after photon versus proton radiotherapy. The germline V gene has CDR1 SGHRS and CDR2 YFSETQ. V lost 2 bases and J lost 7, with 13 bases in between. This CDR3 has 13 amino acids. Assay used: immunoSEQ multiplex PCR; TCRdb lists only in-frame clones, some missing. Counted here are about 25,000 clones, roughly 90% occurring once; the ten biggest clones make up around 20%. V usage is TRBV5-1 and J usage is TRBJ2-7; D gene ambiguous. The source of this sequence is a middle-aged man with gastric cancer. The sequenced sample was peripheral blood, obtained from a patient treated with photon-based radiotherapy. The CDR3 DNA follows: TGCGCCAGCAGCTTTTTTCCGGGTTCAGAGCAGTACTTC. Encoded protein: CASSFFPGSEQYF.